Included here is one TCR beta chain sequence, with context. The antigen is undetermined. This sample was included in a study of beta chain features in type 1 diabetes. Study-level points and caveats: Insertion counts at VDJ junctions were lower in type 1 diabetes patients, who also showed more deletions there. TCRB CDR3s from Type 1 diabetes patients were moderately but significantly shorter in all four CD4+ subsets.

Sequenced material consisted of expressed TCRB transcripts (all of the isolated RNA was reverse transcribed). Data came from immunoSEQ multiplex PCR; TCRdb stores just in-frame clones and leaves some out. The repertoire includes about 150,000 clones, approximately 10% of them detected once, and 0.45% to 0.6% sits in the top ten. The germline gives CDR1 SGHTA, CDR2 FQGNSA. V was pared by 7 bases and J by 5 bases, with 7 bases of the junction left unmatched. CDR3 length: 14 amino acids. The sequence was obtained from a man younger than 45 with type 1 diabetes. The V call is TRBV7-2, the J call TRBJ2-7; TRBD1 matches at 11 bases. The sequenced sample consisted of central memory CD4+ T cells from blood. DNA of the CDR3: TGTGCCAGCAAAAAGGACAGGGGGCACGACGAGCAGTACTTC. Translating gives CASKKDRGHDEQYF.